What follows are 27 T cell receptor beta chains derived from one specimen sequenced in a study of Graves' ophthalmopathy and Graves' hyperthyroidism. RNA transcripts served as template for amplifying TCR beta CDR3 sequences. First-round RT-PCR employed HTBI primers, with a second-round multiplex PCR after it. TCRdb redid the calling of the multiplex PCR reads with MiXCR, one entry per CDR3 protein. The table lists about 620,000 distinct CDR3 sequences, about 20% of them singletons. The sequencing sample was made of peripheral blood. The receptors originated from a woman aged 18-30 years with stable Graves' hyperthyroidism. Some clones in this sample may be carry-over from other donors' samples.

This clonotype was picked up many times. This rearrangement joins TRBV19 to TRBJ2-7, with D perhaps matching TRBD2 (6 bases). From germline, CDR1 is LNHDA and CDR2 SQIVND (reference sequence). This CDR3 is 13 amino acids long. V was trimmed by 5 bases and J by 4 bases, leaving 12 bases between them. Here the CDR3 reads CASSFRDSYEQYF. CDR3 in DNA: TGTGCCAGTAGTTTCCGGGACTCATACGAGCAGTACTTC.

Many counts were recorded for this clonotype. The V and J genes are TRBV10-3 and TRBJ2-5, with TRBD2 identical over 13 bases. The CDR3 is 15 amino acids. V was clipped by 6 bases and J by 5 bases; unmatched bases: 6. Germline V gene sequence: CDR1 ENHRY, CDR2 SYGVKD. The CDR3 sequence is CAISPGLAGPETQYF. CDR3 bases: TGTGCCATCAGCCCGGGACTAGCGGGACCGGAGACCCAGTACTTC.

This clonotype was counted many times. The chain has TRBV6-2 or TRBV6-3 and TRBJ1-1; D is ambiguous. Germline V lookup: CDR1 MNHEY, CDR2 SVGEGT. V gave up 8 bases and J gave up 2 bases, with 15 bases separating them. The CDR3 runs 14 residues. Here the CDR3 reads CASHNAGSNTEAFF. The CDR3 nucleotides read TGTGCCAGCCACAACGCGGGGTCAAACACTGAAGCTTTCTTT.

This chain links TRBV2 with TRBJ2-5, with 8 bases fitting TRBD2. The CDR3 sequence is 16 residues long. CDR1 and CDR2 (germline): SNHLY, FYNNEI. Germline trimming cut 0 bases from V and 1 base from J; bases unmatched to any gene: 4. The CDR3 region is CASSEAQAGAQETQYF. The CDR3 DNA follows: TGTGCCAGCAGTGAAGCGCAAGCGGGGGCCCAAGAGACCCAGTACTTC. Using reference TRBV2 and TRBJ2-5 for the parts outside the CDR3, the full variable domain is EPEVTQTPSHQVTQMGQEVILRCVPISNHLYFYWYRQILGQKVEFLVSFYNNEISEKSEIFDDQFSVERPDGSNFTLKIRSTKLEDSAMYFCASSEAQAGAQETQYFGPGTRLLVL.

This clonotype was detected many times. The CDR3 sequence is CASSLPYRPQHF. Written as DNA, the CDR3 is TGTGCCAGCAGCTTACCATACCGACCCCAGCATTTT. This chain joins TRBV7-2 and TRBJ1-5, with D hard to call. Germline V gene data show CDR1 as SGHTA and CDR2 as FQGNSA. Trimming took off 2 bases at V and 10 bases at J, with 9 bases between the two ends. The CDR3 is made up of 12 amino acids.

In DNA form, the CDR3 reads TGTGCCAGCACCCAAAGGACGGGGGACGCTGAAGCTTTCTTT. Encoded protein: CASTQRTGDAEAFF. The chain recombines TRBV12-3 or TRBV12-4 with TRBJ1-1; D might be TRBD1 (5 bases). The CDR3 has 14 amino acids. The V gene lost 7 bases and the J gene lost 6 bases, with 18 bases spanning the gap.

V usage is TRBV7-3 and J usage is TRBJ2-5; the match to TRBD2 covers 11 bases. From germline, CDR1 is SGHTA and CDR2 FQGTGA. J lost 7 bases, V lost 5 bases, and 18 bases had no gene match. This CDR3 has 18 amino acids. The CDR3 nucleotides read TGTGCCAGCAGCCAGAGTGGGACTAGCGGAAATCTCAACGGGACCCAGTACTTC. Translation: CASSQSGTSGNLNGTQYF.

This clonotype occurred many times. J is TRBJ2-5 and V is TRBV11-2, with D uncertain. This CDR3 has 12 amino acids. The V end was cut by 5 bases, the J end by 7 bases, with 11 bases between. CDR1 and CDR2 (germline): SGHAT, FQNNGV. CDR3 nucleotides: TGTGCCAGCAGCCCCACAGACGCGACCCAGTACTTC. It encodes CASSPTDATQYF.

The table lists this clonotype with a few counts. This rearrangement joins TRBV5-4 to TRBJ1-1, with D possibly being TRBD1 (5 bases). Per the germline V gene, CDR1 is SGHNT and CDR2 is YYREEE (reference sequence). The CDR3 totals 17 residues. V lost 1 base, J lost 3 bases, and 19 bases lay in between. The CDR3 here is CASSLPPGGGKDTEAFF. DNA for the CDR3: TGTGCCAGCAGCTTGCCCCCGGGGGGGGGGAAGGACACTGAAGCTTTCTTT.

This clonotype was seen repeatedly, ten times or more. This chain uses TRBV2 with TRBJ2-5; 10 bases are a match to TRBD2. Germline lookup yields CDR1 SNHLY and CDR2 FYNNEI. After removal of 2 bases from V and 5 bases from J, the junction contained 5 bases not matched to a gene. The CDR3 runs 15 residues. The DNA of the CDR3 is TGTGCCAGCAGTGAATTTAGCGGGGGGTGGGAGACCCAGTACTTC. Translation gives CASSEFSGGWETQYF.

The rearrangement links TRBV12-3 or TRBV12-4 to TRBJ2-5; D is ambiguous. Trimming left V 3 bases short and J 5 bases short, with 13 bases between. The CDR3 consists of 14 residues. In nucleotides, the CDR3 is TGTGCCAGCAGTTTCGGCTCGCTTAGGGAGACCCAGTACTTC. This encodes CASSFGSLRETQYF.

This chain uses TRBV27 with TRBJ1-1; D is unclear. Trimming stripped 4 bases from V and 4 bases from J, with 19 bases between. CDR1 MNHEY and CDR2 SMNVEV come from the germline V gene (reference sequence). This CDR3 comprises 16 residues. The CDR3 spells CASSSPPSARGTEAFF. The CDR3 DNA reads as TGTGCCAGCAGTTCCCCTCCGAGTGCCCGGGGCACTGAAGCTTTCTTT.

This clonotype occurred a few times. The rearrangement joins TRBV6-1 to TRBJ1-6; D gene ambiguous. CDR3 length: 16 amino acids. Trimming removed 1 base at V and 1 base at J, with 8 bases between. Germline V CDR1 and CDR2: MNHNS, SASEGT. This chain's CDR3 is CASSEVWGSYNSPLHF. In DNA, the CDR3 is TGTGCCAGCAGTGAAGTGTGGGGTTCCTATAATTCACCCCTCCACTTT.

Many counts were recorded for this clonotype. The chain uses TRBV6-1 and TRBJ2-2; weak D call: TRBD2 (6 bases). The CDR3 is made up of 13 amino acids. V dropped 5 bases and J dropped 6 bases, with 10 bases sitting between them. Germline V gene lookup returns CDR1 MNHNS and CDR2 SASEGT. The CDR3 nucleotides are TGTGCCAGCAGTCCCGAGCGGGCCGGGGAGCTGTTTTTT. Protein sequence: CASSPERAGELFF.

This clonotype was seen many times. V usage is TRBV6-2 or TRBV6-3 and J usage is TRBJ1-2; the match to TRBD1 covers 8 bases. Germline CDR1 and CDR2: MNHEY and SVGEGT. After removal of 5 bases from V and 7 bases from J, the junction contained 12 bases not matched to a gene. The CDR3 sequence is 15 residues long. The CDR3 sequence: CASSRRDRLLLGYTF. The CDR3 DNA sequence: TGTGCCAGCAGTCGAAGGGACAGGCTACTCCTTGGCTACACCTTC.

The V and J genes are TRBV20-1 and TRBJ1-1, with D hard to call. Germline values: CDR1 DFQATT, CDR2 SNEGSKA (reference sequence). The CDR3 loop spans 13 amino acids. Trimming removed 6 bases at V and 6 bases at J, with 17 bases between. The CDR3 nucleotides read TGCAGTGCCAAACTCCGGCAGGCCGCTGAAGCTTTCTTT. Protein sequence: CSAKLRQAAEAFF.

In this sample, this clonotype turned up many times. This rearrangement joins TRBV20-1 to TRBJ2-4; the match to TRBD1 covers 8 bases. The CDR3 runs 15 residues. The junction had 3 bases not matched to a gene; V was cut back by 0 bases and J by 2 bases. The germline gives CDR1 DFQATT, CDR2 SNEGSKA (reference sequence). The CDR3 nucleotides are TGCAGTGCTAGAGACGACAGGGGACCCAAAAACATTCAGTACTTC. Encoded protein: CSARDDRGPKNIQYF.

This clonotype occurred many times. V gene TRBV11-2 combines with J gene TRBJ1-1, with 10 bases aligning to TRBD1. J was trimmed by 6 bases and V by 6 bases; bases with no gene match: 10. Germline values: CDR1 SGHAT, CDR2 FQNNGV. CDR3 length: 15 residues. Written as DNA, the CDR3 is TGTGCCAGCAGGCCGCGGACAGGGGGTGAATCTGAAGCTTTCTTT. Its protein product is CASRPRTGGESEAFF.

This clonotype was counted at least ten times. The CDR3 coding sequence is TGCAGCGTTGCCAGGGGCAGTGGAAACACCATATATTTT. Translated, it gives CSVARGSGNTIYF. This sequence joins TRBV29-1 and TRBJ1-3; D perhaps matches TRBD1 (6 bases). CDR1 and CDR2 from the germline V gene are SQVTM and ANQGSEA. The CDR3 consists of 13 residues. V was clipped by 4 bases and J by 3 bases, with 10 bases between them. Based on the CDR3 plus reference TRBV29-1 and TRBJ1-3, the full variable domain is SAVISQKPSRDICQRGTSLTIQCQVDSQVTMMFWYRQQPGQSLTLIATANQGSEATYESGFVIDKFPISRPNLTFSTLTVSNMSPEDSSIYLCSVARGSGNTIYFGEGSWLTVV.

This clonotype was seen many times. The CDR3 DNA reads as TGTGCCAGTAGTATGGTCTTACCGAGCAATCAGCCCCAGCATTTT. Amino acid sequence: CASSMVLPSNQPQHF. V gene TRBV19 combines with J gene TRBJ1-5, with D uncertain. Trimming stripped 3 bases from V and 1 base from J, with 10 bases between. Germline V CDR1 and CDR2: LNHDA, SQIVND (reference sequence). This CDR3 is 15 amino acids long.

This clonotype has at least ten counts. The chain links TRBV19 to TRBJ2-2; 8 bases are a match to TRBD1. Germline CDR1 LNHDA, CDR2 SQIVND (reference sequence). After removal of 8 bases from V and 2 bases from J, the junction contained 4 bases not matched to a gene. There are 14 residues in the CDR3. CDR3 amino acids: CASWTGSNTGELFF. For the CDR3, the DNA is TGTGCCAGTTGGACAGGGAGTAACACCGGGGAGCTGTTTTTT.

The table lists this clonotype with many counts. The rearrangement joins TRBV7-2 to TRBJ2-7, with 10 bases identical to TRBD1. From germline, CDR1 is SGHTA and CDR2 FQGNSA. This CDR3 is 15 amino acids long. With V trimmed by 6 bases and J by 6 bases, 11 bases remained unmatched. The CDR3 DNA follows: TGTGCCAGCAGTTCGGGACAGGGGATATCGGGCGAGCAGTACTTC. Its translation is CASSSGQGISGEQYF.

In this sample, this clonotype turned up many times. The chain is built from TRBV7-2 and TRBJ2-5, with no clear D. Trimming pared 2 bases from V and 1 base from J, leaving 14 bases between. CDR3 length: 16 residues. The germline CDR1 and CDR2 sequences are SGHTA and FQGNSA. CDR3 sequence reads: CASSLLAFKTQETQYF. The CDR3 DNA reads TGTGCCAGCAGCTTACTGGCGTTCAAGACCCAAGAGACCCAGTACTTC.

This clonotype was observed at least ten times. CDR3 sequence reads: CASSSGTKNTGELFF. CDR3 coding DNA: TGTGCCAGCAGCTCCGGGACGAAGAACACCGGGGAGCTGTTTTTT. The rearrangement links TRBV7-8 to TRBJ2-2; D might be TRBD1 or TRBD2, each matching 5 bases. Germline-derived CDR1 and CDR2 are SGHVS and FQNEAQ. Trimming pared 4 bases from V and 1 base from J, leaving 10 bases between. The CDR3 has 15 amino acids. The full variable domain, with the rest looked up from reference TRBV7-8 and TRBJ2-2, is GAGVSQSPRYKVAKRGQDVALRCDPISGHVSLFWYQQALGQGPEFLTYFQNEAQLDKSGLPSDRFFAERPEGSVSTLKIQRTQQEDSAVYLCASSSGTKNTGELFFGEGSRLTVL.

In this sample, this clonotype turned up many times. The chain couples TRBV6-5 to TRBJ1-1; tentative D call: TRBD1 (6 bases). CDR1 MNHEY and CDR2 SVGAGI come from the germline V gene. The CDR3 consists of 14 residues. V lost 2 bases and J 2 bases, leaving 9 bases between the germline ends. The CDR3 coding sequence is TGTGCCAGCAGTTACCTACAGGGTAACACTGAAGCTTTCTTT. It yields the protein CASSYLQGNTEAFF.

This clonotype was seen repeatedly, ten times or more. The chain carries TRBV6-1 and TRBJ1-6; 7 nucleotides match TRBD1. V lost 5 bases, J lost 8 bases, and 9 bases stayed unmatched. Per germline, CDR1 MNHNS and CDR2 SASEGT. CDR3 length: 15 residues. DNA for the CDR3: TGTGCCAGCAGTCGAGCCGGGACAGAAGATTCACCCCTCCACTTT. It translates to CASSRAGTEDSPLHF.

Many counts were recorded for this clonotype. The chain is built from TRBV12-3 or TRBV12-4 and TRBJ2-7; 8 bases fit TRBD2. V shed 5 bases and J 2 bases; nucleotides not matched to a gene: 11. The length of the CDR3 is 16 residues. CDR3 in DNA: TGTGCCAGCAGTCCAACCAATAGCGGGGATACCTACGAGCAGTACTTC. It yields the protein CASSPTNSGDTYEQYF.